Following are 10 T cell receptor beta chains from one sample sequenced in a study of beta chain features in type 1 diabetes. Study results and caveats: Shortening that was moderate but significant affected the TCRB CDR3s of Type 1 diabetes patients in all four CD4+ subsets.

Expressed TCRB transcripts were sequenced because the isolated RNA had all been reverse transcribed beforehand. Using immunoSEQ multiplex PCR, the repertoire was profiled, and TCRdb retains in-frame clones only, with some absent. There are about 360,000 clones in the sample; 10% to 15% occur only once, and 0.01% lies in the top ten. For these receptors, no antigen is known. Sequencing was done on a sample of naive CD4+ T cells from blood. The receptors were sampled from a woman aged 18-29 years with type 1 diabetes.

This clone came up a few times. The CDR3 DNA is TGTGCCAGCAGTCCTGCCCATTCGGGGTCGAACACTGAAGCTTTCTTT. Protein sequence: CASSPAHSGSNTEAFF. The genes are TRBV28 and TRBJ1-1, with D unclear. Germline CDR1 MDHEN, CDR2 SYDVKM. Trimming removed 5 bases at V and 1 base at J, with 17 bases between. CDR3 length: 16 amino acids.

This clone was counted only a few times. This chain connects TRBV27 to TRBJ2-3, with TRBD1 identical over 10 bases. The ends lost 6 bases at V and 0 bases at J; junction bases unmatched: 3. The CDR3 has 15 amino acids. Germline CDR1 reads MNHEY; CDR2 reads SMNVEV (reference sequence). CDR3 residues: CASRGQGPSTDTQYF. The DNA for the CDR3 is TGTGCCAGCAGGGGACAGGGGCCTAGCACAGATACGCAGTATTTT.

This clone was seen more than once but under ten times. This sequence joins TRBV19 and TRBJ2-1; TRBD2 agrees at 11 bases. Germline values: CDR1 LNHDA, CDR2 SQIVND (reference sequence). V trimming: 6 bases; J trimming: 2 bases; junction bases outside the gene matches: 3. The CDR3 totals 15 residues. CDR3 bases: TGTGCCAGTAGATTAGCGGGGGGGGCCTACAATGAGCAGTTCTTC. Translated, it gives CASRLAGGAYNEQFF.

Here the CDR3 DNA reads TGTGCCAGCAGTGATAGGACTGTCTCCTACGAGCAGTACTTC. This sequence encodes CASSDRTVSYEQYF. The V call is TRBV2, the J call TRBJ2-7; a weak D match, TRBD2 (5 bases). Between the trimmed V and J ends, which lost 3 bases and 0 bases, there was a span of 9 bases. The CDR3 runs 14 residues. The V gene's germline CDR1 is SNHLY and CDR2 FYNNEI.

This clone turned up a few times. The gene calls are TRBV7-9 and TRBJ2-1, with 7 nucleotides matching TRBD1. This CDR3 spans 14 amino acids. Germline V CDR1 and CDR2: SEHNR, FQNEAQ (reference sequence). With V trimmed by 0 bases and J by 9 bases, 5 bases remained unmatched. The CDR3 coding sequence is TGTGCCAGCAGCTTAGCTACAGGGGTGGCTGAGCAGTTCTTC. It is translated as CASSLATGVAEQFF.

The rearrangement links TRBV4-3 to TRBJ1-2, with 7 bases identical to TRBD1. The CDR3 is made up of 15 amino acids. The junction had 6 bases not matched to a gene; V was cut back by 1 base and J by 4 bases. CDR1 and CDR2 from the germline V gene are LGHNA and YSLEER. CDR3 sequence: CASSQVTGEGYGYTF. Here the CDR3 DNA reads TGCGCCAGCAGCCAAGTAACAGGGGAAGGCTATGGCTACACCTTC.

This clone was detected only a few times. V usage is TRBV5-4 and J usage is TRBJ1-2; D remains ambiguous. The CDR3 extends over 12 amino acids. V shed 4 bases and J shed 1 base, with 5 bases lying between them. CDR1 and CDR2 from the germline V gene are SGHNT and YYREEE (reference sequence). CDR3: CASSPSNYGYTF. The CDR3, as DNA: TGTGCCAGCAGCCCCAGTAACTATGGCTACACCTTC. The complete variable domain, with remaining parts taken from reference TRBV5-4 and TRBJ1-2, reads ETGVTQSPTHLIKTRGQQVTLRCSSQSGHNTVSWYQQALGQGPQFIFQYYREEENGRGNFPPRFSGLQFPNYSSELNVNALELDDSALYLCASSPSNYGYTFGSGTRLTVV.

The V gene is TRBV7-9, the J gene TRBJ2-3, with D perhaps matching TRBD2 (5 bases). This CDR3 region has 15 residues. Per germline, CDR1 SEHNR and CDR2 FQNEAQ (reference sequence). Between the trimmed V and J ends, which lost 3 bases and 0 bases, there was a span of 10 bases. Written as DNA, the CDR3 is TGTGCCAGCAGCTTCGGAGGTGTTAGCACAGATACGCAGTATTTT. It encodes CASSFGGVSTDTQYF.

CDR3 protein: CASSHTLAGDEQFF. CDR3 coding DNA: TGCGCCAGCAGCCATACCTTAGCGGGAGATGAGCAGTTCTTC. V usage is TRBV4-3 and J usage is TRBJ2-1, with TRBD2 matching over 9 bases. Unmatched junction bases numbered 5, after V lost 3 bases and J lost 8 bases. Germline lookup yields CDR1 LGHNA and CDR2 YSLEER. The CDR3 totals 14 residues.

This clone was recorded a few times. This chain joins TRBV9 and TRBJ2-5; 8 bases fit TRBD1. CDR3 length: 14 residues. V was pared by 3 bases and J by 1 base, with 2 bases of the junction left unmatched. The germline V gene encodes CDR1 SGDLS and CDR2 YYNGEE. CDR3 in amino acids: CASSATGVQETQYF. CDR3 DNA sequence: TGTGCCAGCAGCGCGACAGGGGTCCAAGAGACCCAGTACTTC.